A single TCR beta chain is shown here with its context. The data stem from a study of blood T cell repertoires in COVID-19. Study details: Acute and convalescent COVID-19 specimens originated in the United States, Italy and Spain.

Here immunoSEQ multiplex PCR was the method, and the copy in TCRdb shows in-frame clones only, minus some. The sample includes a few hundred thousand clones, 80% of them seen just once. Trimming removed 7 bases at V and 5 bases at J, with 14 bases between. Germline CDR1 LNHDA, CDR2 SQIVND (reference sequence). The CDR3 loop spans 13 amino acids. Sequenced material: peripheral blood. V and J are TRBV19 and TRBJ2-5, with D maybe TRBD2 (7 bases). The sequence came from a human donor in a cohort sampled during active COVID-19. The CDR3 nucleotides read TGTGCCAGTAAACAGGGAGGGCGGGAGACCCAGTACTTC. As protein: CASKQGGRETQYF.